These T cell receptor beta chains were read from a single sample in a study of regulatory T cells in long-lasting Graves disease. TCRdb reprocessed the multiplex PCR reads via MiXCR and lists one record per CDR3 protein. Counted here are roughly 500,000 distinct CDR3 sequences, less than 25% occurring once; the ten biggest clones make up 7% to 9.5%. The specimen comprised peripheral blood mononuclear cells (PBMCs), sampled when the disease was refractory, from a patient treated with antithyroid drugs. These receptor sequences come from a female donor with Graves disease. Both conserved end residues are part of each CDR3. Fields, in order: D gene, V gene, J gene, CDR3 length, CDR3 protein. D genes are given only for firm matches.

D: -; V: TRBV7-2; J: TRBJ1-4; length: 13; CDR3: CATSKTTNEKLFF
D: TRBD1; V: TRBV5-1; J: TRBJ1-2; length: 15; CDR3: CASSPWGQGAGGYTF
D: TRBD2; V: TRBV19; J: TRBJ2-7; length: 14; CDR3: CASIGAGLLYEQYF
D: -; V: TRBV12-3/TRBV12-4; J: TRBJ2-2; length: 15; CDR3: CASSLSPANTGELFF
D: -; V: TRBV7-6; J: TRBJ2-5; length: 15; CDR3: CASSRGQAVQETQYF
D: -; V: TRBV2; J: TRBJ1-2; length: 15; CDR3: CASSEATGANYGYTF
D: TRBD2; V: TRBV6-9; J: TRBJ2-2; length: 17; CDR3: CASSYSSGGPGTGELFF
D: TRBD2; V: TRBV10-3; J: TRBJ2-2; length: 15; CDR3: CAINRLAGVPGELFF
D: -; V: TRBV6-1; J: TRBJ2-7; length: 11; CDR3: CASSQLIEQYF
D: -; V: TRBV5-4; J: TRBJ1-5; length: 13; CDR3: CASSVTGQGPQHF
D: -; V: TRBV30; J: TRBJ1-5; length: 14; CDR3: CAWITMQPVPPQHF
D: -; V: TRBV19; J: TRBJ1-1; length: 14; CDR3: CASSIGRQNTEAFF
D: TRBD1; V: TRBV10-2; J: TRBJ1-2; length: 13; CDR3: CASSDRQGWGYTF
D: -; V: TRBV10-3; J: TRBJ2-7; length: 17; CDR3: CAISESNRGAIPYEQYF
D: -; V: TRBV4-3; J: TRBJ2-2; length: 13; CDR3: CASSQGFTGELFF
D: -; V: TRBV4-1; J: TRBJ2-7; length: 13; CDR3: CASSPGSEYEQYF
D: -; V: TRBV11-1; J: TRBJ2-3; length: 14; CDR3: CASSLIQGKDTQYF
D: TRBD1; V: TRBV6-1; J: TRBJ1-5; length: 15; CDR3: CASSEIDRVGQPQHF
D: -; V: TRBV20-1; J: TRBJ1-1; length: 14; CDR3: CSARDLGGYTEAFF
D: -; V: TRBV20-1; J: TRBJ1-1; length: 16; CDR3: CSARSRGSLMNTEAFF
D: -; V: TRBV6-5; J: TRBJ2-7; length: 15; CDR3: CASSYAAGRRNEQYF
D: -; V: TRBV7-2; J: TRBJ2-5; length: 15; CDR3: CASSQGTTLQETQYF
D: -; V: TRBV20-1; J: TRBJ2-7; length: 12; CDR3: CSARLTTREQYF
D: -; V: TRBV9; J: TRBJ2-6; length: 18; CDR3: CASSARYTVGLGANVLTF
D: -; V: TRBV15; J: TRBJ1-2; length: 14; CDR3: CATSRDTGIYGYTF
D: -; V: TRBV6-5; J: TRBJ2-4; length: 15; CDR3: CASSSAGPVGGIQYF
D: -; V: TRBV19; J: TRBJ2-7; length: 14; CDR3: CASSATITNYEQYF
D: -; V: TRBV25-1; J: TRBJ2-5; length: 13; CDR3: CASSRDEEETQYF
D: -; V: TRBV18; J: TRBJ1-6; length: 17; CDR3: CASSPSGDSAYNSPLHF
D: -; V: TRBV20-1; J: TRBJ1-5; length: 14; CDR3: CSARSRERNQPQHF
D: -; V: TRBV28; J: TRBJ1-1; length: 14; CDR3: CASSFLGLNTEAFF
D: TRBD2; V: TRBV2; J: TRBJ2-7; length: 14; CDR3: CASSVAGVGYEQYF
D: TRBD1; V: TRBV2; J: TRBJ1-1; length: 11; CDR3: CASRTDRAAVF
D: -; V: TRBV6-1; J: TRBJ1-2; length: 14; CDR3: CASSPAGFSHGYTF
D: -; V: TRBV5-1; J: TRBJ1-1; length: 14; CDR3: CASSLSQAAGMVFF
D: TRBD1; V: TRBV4-1; J: TRBJ2-6; length: 18; CDR3: CASSGPGQGDSGANVLTF
D: -; V: TRBV3-1; J: TRBJ1-1; length: 15; CDR3: CASSPSGRANTEAFF
D: -; V: TRBV27; J: TRBJ2-7; length: 16; CDR3: CASSLSGGRSSYEQYF
D: -; V: TRBV28; J: TRBJ2-3; length: 14; CDR3: CASSDQGSTDTQYF
D: -; V: TRBV19; J: TRBJ1-1; length: 15; CDR3: CASSIILGQNTEAFF
D: -; V: TRBV6-5; J: TRBJ2-5; length: 17; CDR3: CASSYSSWRDSQETQYF
D: TRBD2; V: TRBV20-1; J: TRBJ2-7; length: 14; CDR3: CSADSGRVSYEQYF
D: -; V: TRBV6-1; J: TRBJ1-6; length: 14; CDR3: CASSPWTNNSPLHF